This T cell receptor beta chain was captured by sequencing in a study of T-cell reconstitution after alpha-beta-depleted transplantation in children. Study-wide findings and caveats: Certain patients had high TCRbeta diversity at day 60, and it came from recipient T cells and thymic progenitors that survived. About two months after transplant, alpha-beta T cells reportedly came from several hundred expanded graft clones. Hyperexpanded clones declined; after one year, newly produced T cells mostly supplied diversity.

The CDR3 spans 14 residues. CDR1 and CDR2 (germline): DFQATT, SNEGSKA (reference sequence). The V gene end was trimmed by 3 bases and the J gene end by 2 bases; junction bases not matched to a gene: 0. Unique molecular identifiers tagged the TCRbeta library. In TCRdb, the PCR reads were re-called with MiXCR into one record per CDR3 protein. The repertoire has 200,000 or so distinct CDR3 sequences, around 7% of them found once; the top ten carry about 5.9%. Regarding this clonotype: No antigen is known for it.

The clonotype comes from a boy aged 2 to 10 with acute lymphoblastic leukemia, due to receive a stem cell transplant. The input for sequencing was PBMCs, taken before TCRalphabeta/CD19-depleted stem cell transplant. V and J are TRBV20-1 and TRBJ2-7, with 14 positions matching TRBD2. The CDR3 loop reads CSARTSGRAYEQYF. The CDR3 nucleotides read TGCAGTGCTAGGACTAGCGGGAGGGCCTACGAGCAGTACTTC.